This T cell receptor beta chain was found in a study of regulatory T cells in long-lasting Graves disease. Turning to the study itself: Antithyroid drugs had been taken under 3 months by newly diagnosed Graves' patients. Study-level findings and limits: Favored usage of TRBV28, TRBJ1-2 and TRBJ2-5 was recorded in persistent disease.

Through Arm-PCR of CDR3 regions and iRepertoire HTBI primers, TCR beta libraries were built. MiXCR, run by TCRdb on the multiplex PCR reads, gives a single entry per CDR3 protein. Of 250,000 or so distinct CDR3 sequences in the sample, 20% to 25% are singletons; the top ten hold roughly 14%. This clonotype was detected many times. The antigen remains unidentified. Germline CDR1 reads DFQATT; CDR2 reads SNEGSKA (reference sequence). V dropped 4 bases and J dropped 4; count of bases not matched to a gene: 9. The CDR3 is made up of 15 amino acids. Time point noted: newly diagnosed GD, antithyroid drugs for less than 3 months. TCR sequences were obtained from RNA taken from PBMCs. Patients came through an endocrinology department, and that department was in Xi'an, China. As collected, the peripheral blood samples measured 8 to 9 milliliters each and went into EDTA tubes.

The chain has TRBV20-1 and TRBJ2-3; 9 positions agree with TRBD2. The sequenced sample was peripheral blood mononuclear cells (PBMCs), obtained at new diagnosis, from a patient treated with antithyroid drugs. The sequence was collected from a female donor with Graves disease. The CDR3 nucleotides read TGCAGTGCTATTAACGCCCAGCGGGAGGCAGATACGCAGTATTTT. Protein sequence: CSAINAQREADTQYF.